This T cell receptor (beta chain) was captured by sequencing in a study of blood T cell repertoires in COVID-19. Study information: Sample material is recorded as cDNA or gDNA derived from T cells, B-cell-depleted T cells, or PBMCs.

Libraries were prepared by immunoSEQ multiplex PCR; TCRdb keeps only in-frame clonotypes and omits some of them. The sample yields about 210,000 clones, approximately 85% seen once. Followed over time, Seattle patients had been enrolled while infection was active. CDR3 length equals 17 residues. The trim removed 0 bases at V and 0 bases at J, leaving 6 bases unmatched. In germline, CDR1 is LGHNA, CDR2 YNFKEQ. Sequenced input: peripheral blood. The sequence derives from a woman aged 70-85 years with COVID-19, enrolled during active disease. The chain joins TRBV4-2 to TRBJ2-3; TRBD2 aligns across 7 bases. In DNA, the CDR3 is TGTGCCAGCAGCCAAGACCCCGGGGGGACTAGCACAGATACGCAGTATTTT. It codes for CASSQDPGGTSTDTQYF.